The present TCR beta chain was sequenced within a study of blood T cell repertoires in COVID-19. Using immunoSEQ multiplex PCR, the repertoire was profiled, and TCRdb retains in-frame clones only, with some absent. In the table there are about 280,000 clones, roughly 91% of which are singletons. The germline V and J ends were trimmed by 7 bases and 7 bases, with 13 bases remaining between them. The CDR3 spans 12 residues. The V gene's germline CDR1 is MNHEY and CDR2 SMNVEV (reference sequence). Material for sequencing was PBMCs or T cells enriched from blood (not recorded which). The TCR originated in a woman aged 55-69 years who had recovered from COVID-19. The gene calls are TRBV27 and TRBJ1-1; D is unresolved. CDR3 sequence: CASTPFRGEAFF. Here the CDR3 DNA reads TGTGCCAGCACCCCGTTCCGGGGTGAAGCTTTCTTT.